The 19 T cell receptor beta chains below all came from one sample that was sequenced in a study of T cell repertoires in cytomegalovirus infection. For these receptors, no antigen is known. In TCRdb, the reads were re-called with MiXCR into one record per CDR3 protein. This sample has roughly 990,000 distinct CDR3 sequences; around 30% occur once, and the top ten carry more than 13%. The sequencing used cultured CD8+ T cells from PBMCs, collected from culture after CMV antigen stimulation. The receptor set was obtained from a human donor in good health (CMV status not recorded). Some clones in this sample may be carry-over from other donors' samples.

This chain joins TRBV4-1 and TRBJ2-1; D is undetermined. The CDR3 loop spans 14 amino acids. Germline lookup yields CDR1 MGHRA and CDR2 YSYEKL. V lost 1 base to trimming and J lost 8 bases, with 12 bases between them. The DNA for the CDR3 is TGCGCCAGCAGCCAAGGATGGGGTTCGGATGAGCAGTTCTTC. It codes for CASSQGWGSDEQFF.

The rearrangement links TRBV6-6 to TRBJ2-3; 12 bases agree with TRBD2. The CDR3 has 18 residues. CDR1 is MNHNY, CDR2 SVGAGI, per germline (reference sequence). The junction had 10 bases not matched to a gene; V was cut back by 6 bases and J by 0 bases. CDR3 in amino acids: CASSPLAGGYTSTDTQYF. The CDR3 DNA is TGTGCCAGCAGCCCACTAGCGGGGGGCTATACTAGCACAGATACGCAGTATTTT.

The genes are TRBV28 and TRBJ1-1; a possible D gene is TRBD1 (6 bases). Trimming cost V 6 bases and J 5 bases, with 16 bases left between them. The CDR3 length is 14 residues. Per the germline V gene, CDR1 is MDHEN and CDR2 is SYDVKM. CDR3 loop: CASSPITGRTEAFF. The CDR3 DNA reads TGTGCCAGCAGCCCAATAACAGGGAGAACTGAAGCTTTCTTT.

The chain combines TRBV7-9 with TRBJ1-2; a possible D gene is TRBD1 (5 bases). V lost 5 bases to trimming and J lost 0 bases, with 10 bases between them. The CDR3 loop spans 14 amino acids. Germline CDR1 is SEHNR and CDR2 is FQNEAQ (reference sequence). This CDR3 reads CASSTDSPNYGYTF. In nucleotides, the CDR3 is TGTGCCAGCAGCACCGACAGCCCTAACTATGGCTACACCTTC.

The rearrangement links TRBV25-1 to TRBJ2-5, with 8 bases fitting TRBD2. Germline values: CDR1 MGHDK, CDR2 SYGVNS. The J segment lost 1 base and the V segment lost 5 bases, leaving 6 bases of the junction unmatched. The CDR3 extends over 15 amino acids. The CDR3 region has the DNA TGTGCCAGCAGTTCCGAGGCGGGGGGCCAAGAGACCCAGTACTTC. It codes for CASSSEAGGQETQYF. Together with reference TRBV25-1 and TRBJ2-5, the CDR3 gives the full variable domain: EADIYQTPRYLVIGTGKKITLECSQTMGHDKMYWYQQDPGMELHLIHYSYGVNSTEKGDLSSESTVSRIRTEHFPLTLESARPSHTSQYLCASSSEAGGQETQYFGPGTRLLVL.

This clonotype showed up many times. The chain joins TRBV12-3 or TRBV12-4 to TRBJ1-1; 7 bases match TRBD1. The CDR3 has 14 residues. V shed 4 bases, J shed 7 bases, and the junction held 9 bases outside the gene matches. CDR3 sequence (DNA): TGTGCCAGCAGTTCCCGTAGACAGGGCAATGAAGCTTTCTTT. It codes for CASSSRRQGNEAFF.

This clonotype has a handful of counts. The rearrangement joins TRBV19 to TRBJ2-7, with 9 bases lining up with TRBD1. CDR1 is LNHDA, CDR2 SQIVND, per germline (reference sequence). The CDR3 totals 14 residues. With V trimmed by 5 bases and J by 4 bases, 6 bases remained unmatched. CDR3 sequence: CASSSAGQGYEQYF. The CDR3 region has the DNA TGTGCCAGTAGTTCAGCGGGACAGGGTTACGAGCAGTACTTC.

This clonotype was recorded at least ten times. The chain is built from TRBV7-8 and TRBJ1-2; D is unclear. V was trimmed by 6 bases and J by 4 bases, leaving 15 bases between them. This CDR3 spans 14 amino acids. The germline gives CDR1 SGHVS, CDR2 FQNEAQ. The CDR3 region is CASRPDVAGYGYTF. For the CDR3, the DNA is TGTGCCAGCAGGCCTGACGTGGCAGGCTATGGCTACACCTTC.

The chain carries TRBV6-1 and TRBJ2-1, with D perhaps matching TRBD2 (6 bases). Germline CDR1 and CDR2: MNHNS and SASEGT. This CDR3 spans 15 amino acids. Trimming removed 7 bases from V and 7 bases from J, with 20 bases in between. The CDR3 reads CASISKPGLQNEQFF. The CDR3 nucleotides are TGTGCCAGCATTTCCAAGCCGGGACTTCAAAATGAGCAGTTCTTC.

This rearrangement joins TRBV27 to TRBJ2-4; TRBD2 might be the D (6 bases). The CDR3 is 13 residues long. Germline CDR1 and CDR2: MNHEY and SMNVEV (reference sequence). V lost 8 bases and J 1 base, leaving 9 bases between the germline ends. The CDR3 region has the DNA TGTGCCAGCCCGGGACTTGCCAAAAACATTCAGTACTTC. Amino acids: CASPGLAKNIQYF.

This clonotype was detected only a few times. V and J are TRBV6-1 and TRBJ2-7; D could derive from TRBD1 or TRBD2 (5 bases each). The CDR3 loop spans 16 amino acids. The V end was cut by 2 bases, the J end by 2 bases, with 16 bases between. From germline, CDR1 is MNHNS and CDR2 SASEGT. CDR3 DNA: TGTGCCAGCAGTGAATCCGTGAGGGGCAGTGCCTACGAGCAGTACTTC. Amino acids: CASSESVRGSAYEQYF.

This clonotype was detected only once. The chain links TRBV6-2 or TRBV6-3 to TRBJ2-7; 13 bases are a match to TRBD2. Trimming removed 2 bases from V and 0 bases from J; junction bases left unmatched: 1. Germline V lookup: CDR1 MNHEY, CDR2 SVGEGT. The CDR3 contains 16 residues. The CDR3 region is CASSYGLAGASYEQYV. The CDR3 DNA sequence: TGTGCCAGCAGTTACGGACTAGCGGGGGCCTCCTACGAGCAGTACGTC.

This clonotype was counted a few times. The DNA of the CDR3 is TGTGCCAGCAGCTTTTTTGGGGGATTGATTGTGGCTAATGAAAAACTGTTTTTT. As protein: CASSFFGGLIVANEKLFF. This sequence joins TRBV5-5 and TRBJ1-4; D possibly corresponds to TRBD1 (5 bases). The V gene lost 2 bases and the J gene lost 3 bases, with 20 bases spanning the gap. The CDR3 runs to 18 residues. Per the germline V gene, CDR1 is SGHKS and CDR2 is YYEKEE (reference sequence).

This chain joins TRBV6-6 and TRBJ2-3, with a possible D match to TRBD2 (5 bases). There are 17 residues in the CDR3. V lost 0 bases, J lost 1 base, and 14 bases lay in between. Per germline, CDR1 MNHNY and CDR2 SVGAGI (reference sequence). For the CDR3, the DNA is TGTGCCAGCAGTTACTCGGACTCCTGGGTTGGCACAGATACGCAGTATTTT. It specifies CASSYSDSWVGTDTQYF.

Many counts were recorded for this clonotype. The rearrangement joins TRBV7-2 to TRBJ2-3; either TRBD1 or TRBD2 may supply D (5 bases each). The germline gives CDR1 SGHTA, CDR2 FQGNSA. The CDR3 consists of 14 residues. V lost 4 bases to trimming and J lost 0 bases, with 8 bases between them. The CDR3 DNA is TGTGCCAGCAGCTACCGGGACAGCACAGATACGCAGTATTTT. It translates to CASSYRDSTDTQYF.

The sample holds many counts of this clonotype. The chain employs TRBV7-9 and TRBJ1-5; perhaps TRBD1 as D (6 bases). The CDR3 sequence is 13 residues long. With 5 bases removed from V and 4 bases from J, the gap between germline ends came to 9 bases. Germline assignment: CDR1 SEHNR and CDR2 FQNEAQ (reference sequence). The chain's CDR3 is CASSPGQNQPQHF. DNA of the CDR3: TGTGCCAGCAGCCCAGGACAGAATCAGCCCCAGCATTTT. Combining the CDR3 with reference TRBV7-9 and TRBJ1-5 gives the whole variable domain DTGVSQNPRHKITKRGQNVTFRCDPISEHNRLYWYRQTLGQGPEFLTYFQNEAQLEKSRLLSDRFSAERPKGSFSTLEIQRTEQGDSAMYLCASSPGQNQPQHFGDGTRLSIL.

Only a few counts were recorded for this clonotype. This chain links TRBV7-9 with TRBJ2-2; TRBD1 agrees at 11 bases. V lost 2 bases, J lost 6 bases, and 2 bases stayed unmatched. The CDR3 is 15 residues long. Germline CDR1 reads SEHNR; CDR2 reads FQNEAQ (reference sequence). CDR3 region: CASSLWTGGPGELFF. CDR3 sequence (DNA): TGTGCCAGCAGCTTATGGACAGGGGGCCCCGGGGAGCTGTTTTTT. The variable domain in full, with the rest retrieved from reference TRBV7-9 and TRBJ2-2, is DTGVSQNPRHKITKRGQNVTFRCDPISEHNRLYWYRQTLGQGPEFLTYFQNEAQLEKSRLLSDRFSAERPKGSFSTLEIQRTEQGDSAMYLCASSLWTGGPGELFFGEGSRLTVL.

This clonotype was seen at least ten times. The CDR3: CASSSPLDRQETQYF. CDR3 coding DNA: TGTGCCAGCAGCTCCCCTCTAGACAGGCAAGAGACCCAGTACTTC. The rearrangement joins TRBV7-6 to TRBJ2-5; possible D gene TRBD1, 6 bases. Germline CDR1 is SGHVS and CDR2 is FNYEAQ. The CDR3 totals 15 residues. V shed 4 bases and J shed 2 bases, with 14 bases lying between them.

The chain recombines TRBV20-1 with TRBJ1-1; maybe TRBD1 (6 bases). Germline V gene sequence: CDR1 DFQATT, CDR2 SNEGSKA (reference sequence). Trimming left V 1 base short and J 0 bases short, with 15 bases between. The CDR3 is 16 residues long. DNA for the CDR3: TGCAGTGCTAGAGCTCCCGCAACAGGGCTGAACACTGAAGCTTTCTTT. Its protein product is CSARAPATGLNTEAFF.